Sequencing of this T cell receptor (beta chain) was carried out in a study of T cell responses to AZD1222 COVID-19 vaccine. Study-wide results and limits: The number of AZD1222 recipients seropositive at baseline was only five or six.

In its sample, this clone was seen a few times. Its antigen is unknown. Profiling relied on immunoSEQ multiplex PCR, and the TCRdb table lists in-frame clones only, not all of them. Among more than 75,000 clones, approximately 90% were seen once, and the ten largest hold around 8%. V shed 2 bases, J shed 7 bases, and the junction held 7 bases outside the gene matches. The CDR3 length is 13 residues. The germline CDR1 and CDR2 sequences are SQVTM and ANQGSEA. The TCR sequence derives from an adult who received the AZD1222 COVID-19 vaccine. This rearrangement joins TRBV29-1 to TRBJ1-1, with 7 bases matching TRBD1. Sequences were derived from peripheral blood, sampled 28 days after the second AZD1222 dose. This CDR3 reads CSVEPPGQSEAFF. In DNA form, the CDR3 reads TGCAGCGTTGAACCACCGGGACAGAGTGAAGCTTTCTTT.